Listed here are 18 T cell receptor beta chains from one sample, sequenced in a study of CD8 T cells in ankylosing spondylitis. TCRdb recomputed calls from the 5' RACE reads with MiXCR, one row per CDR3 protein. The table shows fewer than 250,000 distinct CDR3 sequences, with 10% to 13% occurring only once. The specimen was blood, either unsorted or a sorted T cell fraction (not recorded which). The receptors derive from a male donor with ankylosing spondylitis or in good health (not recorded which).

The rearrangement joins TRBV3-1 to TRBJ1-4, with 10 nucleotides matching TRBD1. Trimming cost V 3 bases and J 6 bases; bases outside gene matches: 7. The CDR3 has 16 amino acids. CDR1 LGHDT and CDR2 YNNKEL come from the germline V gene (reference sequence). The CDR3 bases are TGTGCCAGCAGCCAGATCGCGGGGACAGGGGATGAAAAACTGTTTTTT. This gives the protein CASSQIAGTGDEKLFF.

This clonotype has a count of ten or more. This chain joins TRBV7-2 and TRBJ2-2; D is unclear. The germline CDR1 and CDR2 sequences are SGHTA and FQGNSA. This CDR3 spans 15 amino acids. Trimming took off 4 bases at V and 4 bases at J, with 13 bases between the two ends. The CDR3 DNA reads TGTGCCAGCAGCTGGAGTGGCGGACGCACCGGGGAGCTGTTTTTT. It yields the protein CASSWSGGRTGELFF.

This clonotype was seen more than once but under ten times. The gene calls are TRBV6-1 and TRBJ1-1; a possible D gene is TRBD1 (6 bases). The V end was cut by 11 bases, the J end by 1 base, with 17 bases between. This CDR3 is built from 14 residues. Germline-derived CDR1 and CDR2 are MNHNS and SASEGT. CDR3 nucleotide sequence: TGTGCCGGCGCTAGGACAGTACAGAACACTGAAGCTTTCTTT. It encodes CAGARTVQNTEAFF.

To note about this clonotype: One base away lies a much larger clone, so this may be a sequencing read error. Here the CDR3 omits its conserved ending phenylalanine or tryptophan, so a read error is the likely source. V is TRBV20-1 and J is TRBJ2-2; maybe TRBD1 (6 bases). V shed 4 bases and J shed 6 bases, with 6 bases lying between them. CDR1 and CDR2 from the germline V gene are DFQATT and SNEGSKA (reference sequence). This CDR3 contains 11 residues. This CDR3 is CSATGAGELFL. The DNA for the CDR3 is TGCAGTGCTACAGGGGCCGGGGAGCTGTTTTTA.

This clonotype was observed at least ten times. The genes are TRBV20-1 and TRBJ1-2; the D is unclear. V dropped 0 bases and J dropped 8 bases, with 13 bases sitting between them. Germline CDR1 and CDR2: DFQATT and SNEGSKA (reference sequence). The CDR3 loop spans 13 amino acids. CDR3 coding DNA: TGCAGTGCTAGAGAACCGGGTCAAGGAGGCTACACCTTC. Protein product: CSAREPGQGGYTF.

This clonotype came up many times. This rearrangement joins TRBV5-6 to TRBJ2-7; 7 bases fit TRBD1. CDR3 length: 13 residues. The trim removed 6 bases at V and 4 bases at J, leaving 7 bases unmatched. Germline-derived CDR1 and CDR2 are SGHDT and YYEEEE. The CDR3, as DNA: TGTGCCAGCATCAGACAGGGAGAATACGAGCAGTACTTC. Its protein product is CASIRQGEYEQYF.

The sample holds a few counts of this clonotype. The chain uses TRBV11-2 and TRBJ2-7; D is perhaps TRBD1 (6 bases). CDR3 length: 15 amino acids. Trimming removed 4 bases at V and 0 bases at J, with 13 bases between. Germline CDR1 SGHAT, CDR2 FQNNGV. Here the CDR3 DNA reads TGTGCCAGCAGCTCCCCGGACAGTTTCTCCTACGAGCAGTACTTC. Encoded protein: CASSSPDSFSYEQYF.

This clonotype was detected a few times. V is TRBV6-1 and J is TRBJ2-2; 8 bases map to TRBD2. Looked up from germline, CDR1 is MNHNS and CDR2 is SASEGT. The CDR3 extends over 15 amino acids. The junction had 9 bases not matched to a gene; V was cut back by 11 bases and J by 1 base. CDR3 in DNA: TGTGCCGTACGCCGGGGGGGGCTGAACACCGGGGAGCTGTTTTTT. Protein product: CAVRRGGLNTGELFF.

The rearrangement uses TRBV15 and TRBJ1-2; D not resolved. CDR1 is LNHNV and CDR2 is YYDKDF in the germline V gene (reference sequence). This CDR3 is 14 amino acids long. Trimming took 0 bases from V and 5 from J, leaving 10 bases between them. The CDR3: CATSRDLEEYGYTF. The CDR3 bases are TGTGCCACCAGCAGAGATCTTGAGGAATATGGCTACACCTTC.

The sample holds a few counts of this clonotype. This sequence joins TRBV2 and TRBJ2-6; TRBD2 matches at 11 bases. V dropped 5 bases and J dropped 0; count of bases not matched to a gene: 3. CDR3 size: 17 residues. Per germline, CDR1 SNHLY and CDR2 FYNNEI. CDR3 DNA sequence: TGTGCCAGCAGTCTAGCGGGGGGCCGCTCTGGGGCCAACGTCCTGACTTTC. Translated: CASSLAGGRSGANVLTF. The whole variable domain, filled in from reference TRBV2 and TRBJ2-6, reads EPEVTQTPSHQVTQMGQEVILRCVPISNHLYFYWYRQILGQKVEFLVSFYNNEISEKSEIFDDQFSVERPDGSNFTLKIRSTKLEDSAMYFCASSLAGGRSGANVLTFGAGSRLTVL.

CDR3 sequence reads: CASSARGVPYTQYF. The DNA of the CDR3 is TGTGCCAGCAGCGCCCGGGGGGTCCCGTATACGCAGTATTTT. V gene TRBV7-2 combines with J gene TRBJ2-3, with 7 bases that match TRBD2. With 5 bases clipped from V and 7 bases from J, the junction kept 9 bases outside the gene matches. The length of the CDR3 is 14 residues. CDR1 SGHTA and CDR2 FQGNSA come from the germline V gene.

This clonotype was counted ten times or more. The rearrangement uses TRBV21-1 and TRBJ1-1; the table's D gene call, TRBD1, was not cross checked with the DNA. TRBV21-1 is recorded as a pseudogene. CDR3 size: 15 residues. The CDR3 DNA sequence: TGTGCCAGCAGAACAGGCCAGGGGGTTGTCACTGAAGCTTTCTTT. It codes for CASRTGQGVVTEAFF.

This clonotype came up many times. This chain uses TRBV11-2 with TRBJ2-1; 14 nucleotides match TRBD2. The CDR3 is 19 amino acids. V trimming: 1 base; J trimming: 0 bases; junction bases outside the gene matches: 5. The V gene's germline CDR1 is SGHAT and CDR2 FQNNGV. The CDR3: CASSLGLAGGRSSYNEQFF. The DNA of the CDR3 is TGTGCCAGCAGCTTAGGACTAGCGGGGGGGAGAAGCTCCTACAATGAGCAGTTCTTC.

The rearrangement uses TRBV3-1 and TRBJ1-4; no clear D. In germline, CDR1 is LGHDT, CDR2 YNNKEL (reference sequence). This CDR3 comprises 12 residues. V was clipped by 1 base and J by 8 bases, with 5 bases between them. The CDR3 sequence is CASSQGLEKLFF. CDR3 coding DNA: TGTGCCAGCAGCCAAGGCCTGGAAAAACTGTTTTTT.

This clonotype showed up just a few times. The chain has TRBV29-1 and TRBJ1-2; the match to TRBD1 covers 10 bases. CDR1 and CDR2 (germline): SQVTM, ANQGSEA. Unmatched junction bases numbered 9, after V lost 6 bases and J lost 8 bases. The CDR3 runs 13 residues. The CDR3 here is CSVVLGQGSGYTF. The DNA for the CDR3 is TGCAGCGTGGTTTTGGGACAGGGGAGCGGCTACACCTTC.

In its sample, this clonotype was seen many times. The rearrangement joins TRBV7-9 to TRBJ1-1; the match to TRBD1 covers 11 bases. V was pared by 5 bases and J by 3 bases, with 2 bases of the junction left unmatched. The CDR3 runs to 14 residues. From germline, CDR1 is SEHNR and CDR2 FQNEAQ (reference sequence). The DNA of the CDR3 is TGTGCCAGCAGCCCGGGACAGGGGGACACTGAAGCTTTCTTT. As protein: CASSPGQGDTEAFF.

The CDR3 DNA follows: TGTGCCAGCAGTCCCAGTTTGGGGGGGGTGAGCTCCTACGAGCAGTACTTC. Translation gives CASSPSLGGVSSYEQYF. The V and J genes are TRBV12-3 or TRBV12-4 and TRBJ2-7; the match to TRBD2 covers 7 bases. This CDR3 is 17 amino acids long. After removal of 5 bases from V and 0 bases from J, the junction contained 13 bases not matched to a gene.

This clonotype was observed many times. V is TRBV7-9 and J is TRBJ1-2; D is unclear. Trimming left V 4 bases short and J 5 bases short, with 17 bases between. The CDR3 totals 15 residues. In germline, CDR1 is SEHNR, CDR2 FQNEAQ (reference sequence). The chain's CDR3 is CASSSWPRTFYGYTF. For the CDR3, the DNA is TGTGCCAGCAGCTCGTGGCCCCGAACCTTTTATGGCTACACCTTC.